Each of the 18 T cell receptor beta chains below was sequenced from the same sample in a study of cytotoxic CD8 clonotypes in ibrutinib-treated CLL. TCRdb keeps only in-frame clones here, not all; method: immunoSEQ multiplex PCR. The table includes fewer than 100,000 clones, about 86% detected once. Here the sequenced sample was PBMCs, taken before ibrutinib treatment. These TCRs come from a human donor with chronic lymphocytic leukemia.

The V call is TRBV2, the J call TRBJ2-1; TRBD2 matches at 8 bases. Germline trimming cut 0 bases from V and 3 bases from J; bases unmatched to any gene: 19. The germline CDR1 and CDR2 sequences are SNHLY and FYNNEI. The CDR3 runs 21 residues. The CDR3 DNA reads as TGTGCCAGCAGTGAAGCAGGGGTGGGACGAATGGGACTAGGGGACTACAATGAGCAGTTCTTC. This sequence encodes CASSEAGVGRMGLGDYNEQFF. The full variable domain, in which reference TRBV2 and TRBJ2-1 provide the parts outside the CDR3, is EPEVTQTPSHQVTQMGQEVILRCVPISNHLYFYWYRQILGQKVEFLVSFYNNEISEKSEIFDDQFSVERPDGSNFTLKIRSTKLEDSAMYFCASSEAGVGRMGLGDYNEQFFGPGTRLTVL.

V is TRBV12-5 and J is TRBJ2-7; 10 bases are shared with TRBD1. The CDR3 has 12 amino acids. The germline V gene has CDR1 LGHNT and CDR2 FRNRAP. V lost 2 bases to trimming and J lost 12 bases; unmatched junction nucleotides: 4. This chain's CDR3 is CASGLSDRGPYF. CDR3 in DNA: TGTGCTAGTGGTTTGAGTGACAGGGGGCCGTACTTC.

The chain combines TRBV27 with TRBJ2-5; D not resolved. The CDR3 consists of 14 residues. Germline CDR1 and CDR2: MNHEY and SMNVEV (reference sequence). Between the trimmed V and J ends, which lost 2 bases and 1 base, there was a span of 8 bases. The CDR3 sequence is CASSLSLRQETQYF. In DNA, the CDR3 is TGTGCCAGCAGTTTAAGTTTACGCCAAGAGACCCAGTACTTC.

This chain uses TRBV5-6 with TRBJ2-2; tentative D call: TRBD1 (5 bases). The CDR3 is 12 amino acids. Germline CDR1 SGHDT, CDR2 YYEEEE. Trimming removed 2 bases at V and 6 bases at J, with 5 bases between. DNA of the CDR3: TGTGCCAGCAGCTTAGGGGCCGGGGAGCTGTTTTTT. It translates to CASSLGAGELFF.

The V gene is TRBV28, the J gene TRBJ1-3, with 10 nucleotides matching TRBD1. CDR1 and CDR2 from the germline V gene are MDHEN and SYDVKM. The CDR3 totals 14 residues. The trim removed 5 bases at V and 5 bases at J, leaving 3 bases unmatched. The CDR3 here is CASSRQGARNTIYF. The DNA of the CDR3 is TGTGCCAGCAGTCGACAGGGGGCTCGAAACACCATATATTTT.

This clone was counted a single time. This chain links TRBV4-3 with TRBJ1-2, with unresolved D. Trimming removed 0 bases from V and 8 bases from J, with 10 bases in between. Germline CDR1 reads LGHNA; CDR2 reads YSLEER. The CDR3 spans 13 residues. The CDR3 DNA reads as TGCGCCAGCAGCCAAGATCGGGGAACGGGCTACACCTTC. Amino acid sequence: CASSQDRGTGYTF.

This chain connects TRBV11-2 to TRBJ2-7; D may match TRBD1 or TRBD2 (5 bases each). There are 14 residues in the CDR3. Germline-derived CDR1 and CDR2 are SGHAT and FQNNGV. The V gene lost 3 bases and the J gene lost 1 base, with 10 bases spanning the gap. DNA for the CDR3: TGTGCCAGCAGCTTCGGTGGGGGATCCTACGAGCAGTACTTC. It translates to CASSFGGGSYEQYF.

This clone was picked up one time. This chain joins TRBV9 and TRBJ2-1; TRBD1 might be the D (5 bases). Trimming shortened V by 4 bases and J by 1 base, and 21 bases separated the two germline ends. Germline V gives CDR1 SGDLS, CDR2 YYNGEE. The CDR3 consists of 18 residues. The CDR3 DNA reads TGTGCCAGCAGCCTAACCACTGGAAGGGGAAGGTCCTACAATGAGCAGTTCTTC. It codes for CASSLTTGRGRSYNEQFF.

J is TRBJ2-7 and V is TRBV10-1; the match to TRBD1 covers 9 bases. After removal of 6 bases from V and 1 base from J, the junction contained 13 bases not matched to a gene. The CDR3 sequence is 17 residues long. Germline loops: CDR1 WNHNN, CDR2 SYGVQD (reference sequence). The CDR3 nucleotides read TGCGCCAGCAGCCCCTTAGGGTTGGGACAGGGATCCTACGAGCAGTACTTC. It translates to CASSPLGLGQGSYEQYF.

This clone has just a few counts. The chain links TRBV9 to TRBJ2-3, with a tentative D call TRBD1 (6 bases). Deletions cut 3 bases from V and 0 bases from J, with 14 bases between. There are 16 residues in the CDR3. Germline V gene sequence: CDR1 SGDLS, CDR2 YYNGEE. CDR3 nucleotides: TGTGCCAGCAGCGCCTTCTCGGGACATAGCACAGATACGCAGTATTTT. This gives the protein CASSAFSGHSTDTQYF.

The rearrangement links TRBV7-9 to TRBJ2-1; D perhaps matches TRBD2 (6 bases). Deletions cut 5 bases from V and 10 bases from J, with 9 bases between. The CDR3 consists of 11 residues. Germline V lookup: CDR1 SEHNR, CDR2 FQNEAQ (reference sequence). The DNA for the CDR3 is TGTGCCAGCAGCACGGCGGGAGAGCAGTTCTTC. It specifies CASSTAGEQFF.

V is TRBV10-1 and J is TRBJ1-6; TRBD1 agrees at 7 bases. The V gene end was trimmed by 4 bases and the J gene end by 5 bases; junction bases not matched to a gene: 2. Germline V gives CDR1 WNHNN, CDR2 SYGVQD (reference sequence). CDR3 length: 14 amino acids. CDR3 region: CASSAGQNNSPLHF. The CDR3 DNA is TGCGCCAGCAGTGCGGGACAGAATAATTCACCCCTCCACTTT.

This chain links TRBV5-4 with TRBJ2-5, with TRBD1 as a possible D gene (7 bases). V was pared by 4 bases and J by 9 bases, with 22 bases between. The CDR3 sequence is 15 residues long. Germline CDR1 SGHNT, CDR2 YYREEE (reference sequence). The CDR3 DNA sequence: TGTGCCAGCAGCCAACAGGGGACGCCCCCGGGGGCCCAGTACTTC. It specifies CASSQQGTPPGAQYF.

The genes are TRBV11-1 and TRBJ2-7; 11 bases are a match to TRBD2. V shed 2 bases, J shed 4 bases, and the junction held 7 bases outside the gene matches. The CDR3 is 16 amino acids. In germline, CDR1 is SGHAT, CDR2 FQDESV (reference sequence). The CDR3 protein is CASSLLTSGNEYEQYF. The CDR3 DNA sequence: TGTGCCAGCAGCTTATTGACTAGCGGGAATGAGTACGAGCAGTACTTC. Full variable domain (remainder filled in from reference TRBV11-1 and TRBJ2-7): EAEVAQSPRYKITEKSQAVAFWCDPISGHATLYWYRQILGQGPELLVQFQDESVVDDSQLPKDRFSAERLKGVDSTLKIQPAELGDSAMYLCASSLLTSGNEYEQYFGPGTRLTVT.

The CDR3 DNA reads TGTGCCTGGAGTACCCGTCGGGGGGGAAATAATGAAAAACTGTTTTTT. It yields the protein CAWSTRRGGNNEKLFF. The rearrangement links TRBV30 to TRBJ1-4; TRBD1 is a possible D gene (5 bases). The CDR3 spans 16 residues. The germline V gene encodes CDR1 GTSNPN and CDR2 SVGIG (reference sequence). V was trimmed by 2 bases and J by 4 bases, leaving 17 bases between them.

The chain uses TRBV30 and TRBJ2-7, with D possibly being TRBD2 (5 bases). Trimming pared 0 bases from V and 5 bases from J, leaving 17 bases between. The CDR3 sequence is 15 residues long. Germline V CDR1 and CDR2: GTSNPN, SVGIG (reference sequence). The CDR3 DNA follows: TGTGCCTGGAGTGTGGACGGAGGTCCACGGAACGAGCAGTACTTC. Encoded protein: CAWSVDGGPRNEQYF.

The genes are TRBV7-9 and TRBJ1-1, with D possibly matching TRBD1 (6 bases). The V end lost 5 bases, the J end lost 6 bases, and 13 bases lay between the germline ends. Germline V lookup: CDR1 SEHNR, CDR2 FQNEAQ (reference sequence). This CDR3 has 13 residues. CDR3 sequence: CASSEQGNPEAFF. The CDR3 DNA is TGTGCCAGCAGCGAACAGGGTAACCCTGAAGCTTTCTTT.

This clone was found once. The chain uses TRBV10-1 and TRBJ2-1, with 9 bases that match TRBD1. V trimming: 4 bases; J trimming: 3 bases; junction bases outside the gene matches: 10. The CDR3 is made up of 17 amino acids. Per germline, CDR1 WNHNN and CDR2 SYGVQD (reference sequence). The CDR3 DNA reads TGCGCCAGCAGTGGCCCGGGACAGGGAACGGGCTACAATGAGCAGTTCTTC. It encodes CASSGPGQGTGYNEQFF.